This T cell receptor beta chain was observed in a study of CD8 T cells in Susac syndrome. RNA totalling roughly 0.45 to 1 ug underwent reverse transcription with random hexamers. Amplification of TCR beta CDR3 was carried out by immunoSEQ multiplex PCR, which covered 54 Vbeta and 13 Jbeta segments. One entry per CDR3 protein, called by TCRdb with MiXCR from the immunoSEQ multiplex PCR reads. The sample has 200,000 to 250,000 distinct CDR3 sequences; roughly 96% are singletons. The study used treatment-naive patients who had stable or active relapsing-remitting disease as multiple sclerosis controls. Study-level points and caveats: An acknowledgment was made by the study that its TCR sequencing and HLA analysis involved relatively few individuals.

About this clonotype: Its antigen is as yet unknown.

The specimen sequenced was CD4+ T cells from PBMCs. This TCR was recovered from a human donor with multiple sclerosis.

The CDR3 protein is CASSTQGLGAELFF. CDR3 nucleotide sequence: TGCGCCAGCAGTACACAGGGCCTTGGGGCCGAACTGTTTTTT. The J gene is TRBJ1-4, the V gene TRBV5-1; the D gene is possibly TRBD1 (6 bases). The germline gives CDR1 SGHRS, CDR2 YFSETQ. This CDR3 is built from 14 residues. Trimming shortened V by 5 bases and J by 12 bases, and 20 bases separated the two germline ends.